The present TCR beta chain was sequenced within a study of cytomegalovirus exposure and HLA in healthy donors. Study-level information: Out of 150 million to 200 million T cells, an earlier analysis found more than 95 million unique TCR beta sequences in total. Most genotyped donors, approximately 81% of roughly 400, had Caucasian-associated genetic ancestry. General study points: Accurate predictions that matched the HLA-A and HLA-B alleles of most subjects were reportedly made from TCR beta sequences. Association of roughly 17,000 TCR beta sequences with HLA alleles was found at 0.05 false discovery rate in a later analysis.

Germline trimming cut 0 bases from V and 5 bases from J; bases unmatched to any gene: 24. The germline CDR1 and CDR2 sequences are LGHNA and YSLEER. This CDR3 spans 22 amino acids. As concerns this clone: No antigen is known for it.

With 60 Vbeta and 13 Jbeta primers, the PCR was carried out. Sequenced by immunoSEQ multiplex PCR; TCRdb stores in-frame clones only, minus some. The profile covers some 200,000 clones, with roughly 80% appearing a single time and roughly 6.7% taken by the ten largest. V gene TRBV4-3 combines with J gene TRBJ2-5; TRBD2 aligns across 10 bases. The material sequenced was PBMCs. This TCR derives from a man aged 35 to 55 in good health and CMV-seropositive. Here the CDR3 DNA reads TGCGCCAGCAGCCAAGATACGCCCCGGCCTACGTTCAGCGGGGGGGCGGGGGAGACCCAGTACTTC. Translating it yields CASSQDTPRPTFSGGAGETQYF.